This T cell receptor beta chain was found in a study of OX40 agonist ivuxolimab in advanced cancers. The CDR3 has 16 residues. Profiled with immunoSEQ multiplex PCR; TCRdb holds only in-frame clones, not every one. Seen here are over 80,000 clones, 80% to 90% observed once, and the top ten hold 0.75% to 0.95%. On this clone itself: Its antigen is as yet unknown.

General study results and limits: Researchers did not establish what antigens the expanded peripheral T cells target. CD8+ T cells were the subset that, on average, had more expanded clones than CD4+.

Patients had blood sampled at baseline and again on cycle 4 day 1 and cycle 7 day 1. The source of this sequence is an adult with an advanced solid tumor such as melanoma, head and neck, liver or kidney cancer. The starting material was CD4+ or CD8+ T cells sorted from blood, obtained in a trial of the OX40 agonist ivuxolimab. The V call is TRBV21-1, the J call TRBJ2-7; the table assigns TRBD1, which was not confirmed against the DNA. TRBV21-1 represents a pseudogene. The CDR3 coding sequence is TGTGCCAGCAGCACATGCTGTACAGTTCTTTCCTACGAGCAGTACTTC. It codes for CASSTCCTVLSYEQYF.